This TCR beta chain was found in a study of T-cell reconstitution after alpha-beta-depleted transplantation in children. With 6 bases clipped from V and 5 bases from J, the junction kept 3 bases outside the gene matches. The CDR3 length is 14 residues. Germline assignment: CDR1 MDHEN and CDR2 SYDVKM. Preparation of the TCRbeta library was carried out with unique molecular identifiers. TCRdb ran MiXCR on the PCR reads and lists one entry per CDR3 protein. The sample shows around 480,000 distinct CDR3 sequences, 32% of them seen only once. This clonotype was counted a few times. The origin of this receptor is a human donor who donated a stem cell graft to a child with aplastic anemia. This specimen consisted of PBMCs from the stem cell graft donor, obtained from the stem cell graft. The gene calls are TRBV28 and TRBJ2-4, with 11 bases matching TRBD1. The CDR3 nucleotides are TGTGCCAGCAGCGGACAGGGGGCGCAAAACATTCAGTACTTC. It yields the protein CASSGQGAQNIQYF.